This T cell receptor (beta chain) came from a study of blood T cell repertoires in COVID-19. Repertoires were generated with immunoSEQ multiplex PCR, while TCRdb's copy carries only in-frame clones and drops some. The sample carries about 210,000 clones, 84% recorded once. Trimming cost V 8 bases and J 5 bases; bases outside gene matches: 5. CDR1 LNHDA and CDR2 SQIVND come from the germline V gene (reference sequence). This CDR3 spans 13 amino acids. The receptor's source is a woman aged 80 or over with COVID-19, enrolled during active disease. The chain recombines TRBV19 with TRBJ1-5; the match to TRBD1 covers 8 bases. Sequenced: peripheral blood. The DNA of the CDR3 is TGTGCCAGTTCGGACAGGGATGATCAGCCCCAGCATTTT. Translating gives CASSDRDDQPQHF.